This T cell receptor (beta chain) was recorded in a study of cytomegalovirus exposure and HLA in healthy donors. Overall study: Sequencing of about 179 million T cells in an earlier analysis found 90 million to 120 million unique TCR beta sequences. Genetic ancestry analysis placed around four fifths of the roughly 400 donors that were genotyped in the Caucasian-associated cluster.

With 3 bases clipped from V and 4 bases from J, the junction kept 4 bases outside the gene matches. There are 14 residues in the CDR3. Germline CDR1 and CDR2: SNHLY and FYNNEI. Both 60 Vbeta primers and 13 Jbeta primers went into the PCR. TCRdb's table, derived via immunoSEQ multiplex PCR, lists solely in-frame clones and lacks some. This table has 110,000 to 150,000 clones, approximately 70% appearing once. In regard to this clone: Its target is not known.

Points from the study as a whole: Later work associated roughly 17,000 TCR beta sequences with HLA alleles at 0.05 false discovery rate. Trimming of TCR beta V- and J-genes showed a link, identified in a later analysis, to a missense DCLRE1C variant.

This sequence joins TRBV2 and TRBJ2-5, with 8 bases matching TRBD2. Specimen: PBMCs. The TCR was taken from a woman aged 25 to 45 in good health and CMV-seronegative. The CDR3 here is CASSDRGGAETQYF. In nucleotides, the CDR3 is TGTGCCAGCAGTGATCGGGGGGGCGCAGAGACCCAGTACTTC.